Below are 19 T cell receptor beta chains sequenced from a single sample in a study of T cell repertoires in cytomegalovirus infection (dated by TCRdb to between 2018 and 2020). The instrument given in TCRdb is Illumina HiSeq 1500. TCRdb trimmed public reads at Q25 via fastp, called clones via MiXCR and kept in-frame beta chains. Every entry covers one CDR3 protein and lists the most common genes and DNA from its rows. The sample contains 110,000 to 150,000 distinct CDR3 sequences, roughly 6% of them found a single time. In total, the top ten clones hold 15% to 20% of the sample. Sequenced input: PBMCs. The source of these receptors is a human donor in good health (CMV status not recorded). Some clones in this sample may be carry-over from other donors' samples.

This chain joins TRBV10-3 and TRBJ1-2; TRBD1 might be the D (5 bases). V was pared by 4 bases and J by 6 bases, with 18 bases between. The CDR3 runs 15 residues. Germline assignment: CDR1 ENHRY and CDR2 SYGVKD. The CDR3 DNA reads TGTGCCATCAGTGGTGGGGGAACGAATCTCGATGGCTACACCTTC. This sequence encodes CAISGGGTNLDGYTF.

On this clonotype itself: One base away lies a much larger clone, so this may be a sequencing read error. The chain combines TRBV5-4 with TRBJ1-6; D not resolved. Germline CDR1 and CDR2: SGHNT and YYREEE (reference sequence). The CDR3 consists of 15 residues. The chain's CDR3 is CAGSPGPPSNSPLHF. In DNA form, the CDR3 reads TGTGCCGGCAGCCCCGGCCCCCCGAGTAATTCACCCCTCCACTTT.

This clonotype was recorded many times. This chain joins TRBV7-9 and TRBJ1-5; TRBD1 matches 7 bases. CDR3 length: 16 residues. Trimming cost V 5 bases and J 5 bases; bases outside gene matches: 12. Germline CDR1 and CDR2: SEHNR and FQNEAQ (reference sequence). The CDR3 coding sequence is TGTGCCAGCAGCACCTCTCGACAGGGCGACCATCAGCCCCAGCATTTT. Its protein product is CASSTSRQGDHQPQHF.

This clonotype was seen at least ten times. The rearrangement uses TRBV5-1 and TRBJ1-1, with D perhaps TRBD1 (6 bases). This CDR3 contains 11 residues. V lost 6 bases and J 11 bases, leaving 14 bases between the germline ends. CDR1 SGHRS and CDR2 YFSETQ come from the germline V gene. CDR3 DNA: TGCGCCAGCATAGGAGTGGGGGCGGCTTTCTTT. Translating gives CASIGVGAAFF.

In its sample, this clonotype was seen once. The junction departs from germline at one end; a sequencing error may be responsible. The rearrangement uses TRBV7-6 and TRBJ2-1; D gene unclear. The CDR3 totals 12 residues. Germline V gene data show CDR1 as SGHVS and CDR2 as FNYEAQ. CDR3 protein: CASSLPAREKFF. CDR3 bases: TGTGCCAGCAGCTTACCGGCACGTGAGAAGTTCTTC.

V is TRBV28 and J is TRBJ1-1; a weak D match, TRBD1 (5 bases). CDR1 and CDR2 (germline): MDHEN, SYDVKM. The CDR3 extends over 17 amino acids. The V and J ends lost 2 bases and 6 bases respectively, with 22 bases between them. This CDR3 reads CASSLGIGGGGSAEAFF. The CDR3 region has the DNA TGTGCCAGCAGTTTAGGGATCGGGGGGGGAGGTAGCGCTGAAGCTTTCTTT.

This clonotype was counted ten times or more. The chain links TRBV7-2 to TRBJ1-1, with D maybe TRBD1 (6 bases). Trimming stripped 1 base from V and 5 bases from J, with 14 bases between. This CDR3 is built from 15 residues. Germline CDR1 reads SGHTA; CDR2 reads FQGNSA. The CDR3 sequence: CASSLGGGGRTEAFF. Here the CDR3 DNA reads TGTGCCAGCAGCTTAGGGGGGGGCGGTAGGACTGAAGCTTTCTTT. The complete variable domain, with remaining parts taken from reference TRBV7-2 and TRBJ1-1, reads GAGVSQSPSNKVTEKGKDVELRCDPISGHTALYWYRQSLGQGLEFLIYFQGNSAPDKSGLPSDRFSAERTGGSVSTLTIQRTQQEDSAVYLCASSLGGGGRTEAFFGQGTRLTVV.

The table lists this clonotype with many counts. The chain has TRBV7-9 and TRBJ1-4; unclear D gene. V lost 3 bases to trimming and J lost 0 bases, with 5 bases between them. The germline CDR1 and CDR2 sequences are SEHNR and FQNEAQ (reference sequence). The CDR3 sequence is 14 residues long. CDR3 in DNA: TGTGCCAGCAGCTTGAAGGCAACTAATGAAAAACTGTTTTTT. Protein product: CASSLKATNEKLFF.

This clonotype was seen ten or more times. This chain links TRBV7-2 with TRBJ2-5; 7 bases are a match to TRBD2. Trimming cost V 2 bases and J 1 base; bases outside gene matches: 7. This CDR3 is built from 16 residues. Germline V gene sequence: CDR1 SGHTA, CDR2 FQGNSA. The CDR3 DNA reads as TGTGCCAGCAGCTTATGGGCCGCGGGGGTCCAAGAGACCCAGTACTTC. Protein: CASSLWAAGVQETQYF.

This clonotype was seen many times. The rearrangement joins TRBV7-2 to TRBJ1-4; D is unclear. CDR1 SGHTA and CDR2 FQGNSA come from the germline V gene. The germline V and J ends were trimmed by 4 bases and 0 bases, with 12 bases remaining between them. This CDR3 is built from 16 residues. CDR3 DNA: TGTGCCAGCAGCTCCGAGATACCAACAACTAATGAAAAACTGTTTTTT. Translation gives CASSSEIPTTNEKLFF.

CDR3 amino acids: CASSLTTSNYGYTF. The CDR3 DNA reads as TGCGCCAGCAGCCTCACCACCTCTAACTATGGCTACACCTTC. The V gene is TRBV4-3, the J gene TRBJ1-2; no definite D call. This CDR3 comprises 14 residues. Per germline, CDR1 LGHNA and CDR2 YSLEER. V shed 4 bases and J shed 0 bases, with 9 bases lying between them.

This clonotype appeared many times. V usage is TRBV27 and J usage is TRBJ2-1; weak D call: TRBD1 (5 bases). V was pared by 6 bases and J by 2 bases, with 11 bases between. Germline CDR1 is MNHEY and CDR2 is SMNVEV (reference sequence). The CDR3 loop spans 14 amino acids. This CDR3 is CASRIKGTYNEQFF. The CDR3, as DNA: TGTGCCAGCAGGATCAAGGGGACCTACAATGAGCAGTTCTTC.

The J gene is TRBJ2-7, the V gene TRBV27; D unresolved. The germline V gene has CDR1 MNHEY and CDR2 SMNVEV (reference sequence). V lost 3 bases and J 3 bases, leaving 9 bases between the germline ends. The CDR3 is made up of 13 amino acids. CDR3 region: CASSFEAGYEQYF. The CDR3 nucleotides read TGTGCCAGCAGTTTCGAGGCAGGCTACGAGCAGTACTTC.

The sample holds many counts of this clonotype. V and J are TRBV4-1 and TRBJ2-7; TRBD2 matches at 11 bases. Germline values: CDR1 MGHRA, CDR2 YSYEKL. The CDR3 is 16 residues long. J was trimmed by 2 bases and V by 2 bases; bases with no gene match: 5. The CDR3 DNA sequence: TGCGCCAGCAGCCAACTGATGACTAGCGGGGCCTACGAGCAGTACTTC. Translation gives CASSQLMTSGAYEQYF.

The chain couples TRBV6-6 to TRBJ1-1; no definite D call. The ends were cut back, 0 bases at V and 4 bases at J, with 15 bases in the middle. Germline-derived CDR1 and CDR2 are MNHNY and SVGAGI (reference sequence). This CDR3 comprises 16 residues. CDR3 residues: CASSYSFPERGTEAFF. In DNA form, the CDR3 reads TGTGCCAGCAGTTACTCTTTTCCGGAACGCGGCACTGAAGCTTTCTTT.

This clonotype was seen ten or more times. This chain links TRBV10-3 with TRBJ2-1; a possible D gene is TRBD2 (5 bases). V was pared by 3 bases and J by 6 bases, with 15 bases between. The CDR3 covers 15 residues. Germline values: CDR1 ENHRY, CDR2 SYGVKD. The CDR3 DNA reads as TGTGCCATCAGTGACCCGGGGTGGGGTTCCAATGAGCAGTTCTTC. This codes for CAISDPGWGSNEQFF.

This clonotype was recorded at least ten times. The chain couples TRBV7-3 to TRBJ2-5; 8 bases agree with TRBD2. V shed 4 bases and J 3 bases; nucleotides not matched to a gene: 4. The CDR3 has 14 residues. Germline CDR1 reads SGHTA; CDR2 reads FQGTGA. CDR3 residues: CASSSGGVEETQYF. The CDR3 bases are TGTGCCAGCAGCTCGGGGGGGGTCGAAGAGACCCAGTACTTC.

This clonotype was counted at least ten times. The V gene is TRBV12-3 or TRBV12-4, the J gene TRBJ1-2; D possibly corresponds to TRBD1 (5 bases). The V gene lost 3 bases and the J gene lost 4 bases, with 12 bases spanning the gap. The CDR3 length is 14 residues. CDR3 residues: CASSLGGTIYGYTF. The CDR3 nucleotides are TGTGCCAGCAGTTTGGGGGGGACCATCTATGGCTACACCTTC.

This clonotype was seen many times. The chain couples TRBV20-1 to TRBJ2-3, with 8 bases matching TRBD1. Germline V gives CDR1 DFQATT, CDR2 SNEGSKA (reference sequence). The CDR3 extends over 13 amino acids. J lost 4 bases, V lost 4 bases, and 4 bases had no gene match. CDR3 sequence reads: CSANDRGADTQYF. The DNA of the CDR3 is TGCAGTGCTAACGACAGGGGCGCAGATACGCAGTATTTT.